These 31 T cell receptor beta chains were all obtained from the same sample, sequenced in a study of blood T cell repertoires in COVID-19. Profiling relied on immunoSEQ multiplex PCR, and the TCRdb table lists in-frame clones only, not all of them. The top ten clones hold around 2.7% of a sample with about 160,000 clones, roughly 80% of them seen once. Sequencing used peripheral blood. The receptors here all came from a man in his 70s with acute or convalescent COVID-19.

V gene TRBV7-9 combines with J gene TRBJ2-7; unclear D gene. The ends were cut back, 6 bases at V and 3 bases at J, with 6 bases in the middle. This CDR3 region has 11 residues. CDR1 and CDR2 (germline): SEHNR, FQNEAQ (reference sequence). CDR3 sequence (DNA): TGTGCCAGCAGTCCTATCTACGAGCAGTACTTC. It encodes CASSPIYEQYF.

This rearrangement joins TRBV10-3 to TRBJ2-5; a weak D match, TRBD2 (6 bases). The germline V gene has CDR1 ENHRY and CDR2 SYGVKD. V was cut by 10 bases and J by 5 bases, with 11 bases left in between. The CDR3 runs to 11 residues. The DNA for the CDR3 is TGTGCCACCGGGGGATGGGAGACCCAGTACTTC. As protein: CATGGWETQYF.

CDR3 DNA: TGTGCCAGCAGCCAAGGGACAGGGAGTTTTACTAATGAAAAACTGTTTTTT. This encodes CASSQGTGSFTNEKLFF. The chain is built from TRBV25-1 and TRBJ1-4; 9 nucleotides line up with TRBD1. CDR3 length: 17 amino acids. CDR1 is MGHDK and CDR2 is SYGVNS in the germline V gene. J lost 2 bases, V lost 6 bases, and 10 bases had no gene match. The full variable domain, its missing parts supplied by reference TRBV25-1 and TRBJ1-4, is EADIYQTPRYLVIGTGKKITLECSQTMGHDKMYWYQQDPGMELHLIHYSYGVNSTEKGDLSSESTVSRIRTEHFPLTLESARPSHTSQYLCASSQGTGSFTNEKLFFGSGTQLSVL.

The CDR3 DNA follows: TGTGCCAGCATGTATTCCGCTGGGGCCAACGTCCTGACTTTC. Translating gives CASMYSAGANVLTF. The chain carries TRBV11-2 and TRBJ2-6; no definite D call. The CDR3 is 14 amino acids. V lost 7 bases to trimming and J lost 2 bases, with 9 bases between them. Germline-derived CDR1 and CDR2 are SGHAT and FQNNGV.

The V gene is TRBV11-3, the J gene TRBJ1-1, with TRBD1 matching over 7 bases. The length of the CDR3 is 14 residues. Germline lookup yields CDR1 SGHNT and CDR2 YENEEA. V lost 5 bases, J lost 1 base, and 4 bases stayed unmatched. CDR3 sequence (DNA): TGTGCCAGCAGCCTAGGGGGCTCGAACACTGAAGCTTTCTTT. Protein product: CASSLGGSNTEAFF.

This clone was detected a few times. V and J are TRBV7-2 and TRBJ1-2, with 9 bases aligning to TRBD1. J lost 4 bases, V lost 5 bases, and 8 bases had no gene match. This CDR3 contains 15 residues. The V gene's germline CDR1 is SGHTA and CDR2 FQGNSA. CDR3 bases: TGTGCCAGCAGCGGGGGGGACAGGGTTCGCTATGGCTACACCTTC. It specifies CASSGGDRVRYGYTF. Using reference TRBV7-2 and TRBJ1-2 for the parts outside the CDR3, the full variable domain is GAGVSQSPSNKVTEKGKDVELRCDPISGHTALYWYRQSLGQGLEFLIYFQGNSAPDKSGLPSDRFSAERTGGSVSTLTIQRTQQEDSAVYLCASSGGDRVRYGYTFGSGTRLTVV.

This chain connects TRBV4-3 to TRBJ2-2; D gene uncertain. Germline lookup yields CDR1 LGHNA and CDR2 YSLEER. The length of the CDR3 is 17 residues. Trimming shortened V by 1 base and J by 4 bases, and 16 bases separated the two germline ends. CDR3 sequence (DNA): TGCGCCAGCAGCCAAGCTGCGTCTAGGTTTATCACCGGGGAGCTGTTTTTT. Amino acid sequence: CASSQAASRFITGELFF.

This chain uses TRBV3-1 (or the pseudogene TRBV3-2) with TRBJ1-5, with TRBD1 as a possible D gene (6 bases). The CDR3 has 16 residues. CDR1 LGHDT and CDR2 YNNKEL come from the germline V gene (reference sequence). V lost 1 base to trimming and J lost 3 bases, with 13 bases between them. The CDR3 protein is CASSQGTATSNQPQHF. The CDR3, as DNA: TGTGCCAGCAGCCAAGGGACAGCAACTTCCAATCAGCCCCAGCATTTT.

The genes are TRBV5-1 and TRBJ2-3; 8 bases are shared with TRBD2. V lost 0 bases to trimming and J lost 3 bases; unmatched junction nucleotides: 6. Germline CDR1 is SGHRS and CDR2 is YFSETQ. The CDR3 totals 16 residues. This CDR3 reads CASSLAGLAVTDTQYF. CDR3 bases: TGCGCCAGCAGCTTGGCCGGACTAGCTGTAACAGATACGCAGTATTTT.

The J gene is TRBJ1-2, the V gene TRBV5-4; possibly TRBD1 for D (6 bases). The germline V gene encodes CDR1 SGHNT and CDR2 YYREEE (reference sequence). With 0 bases removed from V and 5 bases from J, the gap between germline ends came to 14 bases. The CDR3 totals 15 residues. The DNA of the CDR3 is TGTGCCAGCAGCTTGGACGGCAGGGGAGATTATGGCTACACCTTC. Translation gives CASSLDGRGDYGYTF. The complete variable domain, with remaining parts taken from reference TRBV5-4 and TRBJ1-2, reads ETGVTQSPTHLIKTRGQQVTLRCSSQSGHNTVSWYQQALGQGPQFIFQYYREEENGRGNFPPRFSGLQFPNYSSELNVNALELDDSALYLCASSLDGRGDYGYTFGSGTRLTVV.

This clone appeared a few times. This chain uses TRBV19 with TRBJ2-1; 7 positions match TRBD1. The CDR3 consists of 16 residues. J lost 6 bases, V lost 6 bases, and 14 bases had no gene match. Germline V gives CDR1 LNHDA, CDR2 SQIVND (reference sequence). The CDR3 nucleotides read TGTGCCAGTAGAGAACCCGGACAGGCAGGTTTCAATGAGCAGTTCTTC. It is translated as CASREPGQAGFNEQFF.

The rearrangement uses TRBV3-1 (or the pseudogene TRBV3-2) and TRBJ1-4; the D gene is possibly TRBD1 (5 bases). The V end was cut by 4 bases, the J end by 8 bases, with 11 bases between. Germline CDR1 LGHDT, CDR2 YNNKEL (reference sequence). The CDR3 is 13 amino acids. The DNA of the CDR3 is TGTGCCAGCAGCCGAATCCGGACAGAAAAACTGTTTTTT. Its translation is CASSRIRTEKLFF.

The sample holds one count of this clone. This chain uses TRBV28 with TRBJ1-5; D gene uncertain. Germline V gene lookup returns CDR1 MDHEN and CDR2 SYDVKM. The V end was cut by 5 bases, the J end by 0 bases, with 11 bases between. The CDR3 is 15 amino acids. The DNA for the CDR3 is TGTGCCAGCAGTCCCGCCAGGTTTAGCAATCAGCCCCAGCATTTT. Its translation is CASSPARFSNQPQHF.

This clone was seen more than once but under ten times. This chain joins TRBV10-3 and TRBJ1-5; 7 bases map to TRBD1. Trimming at V came to 4 bases and at J to 3 bases, leaving 3 bases not matched to a gene. This CDR3 has 14 amino acids. Per germline, CDR1 ENHRY and CDR2 SYGVKD. The CDR3 coding sequence is TGTGCCATCAGTGGACAGGGTTCCAATCAGCCCCAGCATTTT. Protein: CAISGQGSNQPQHF.

Only a few counts were recorded for this clone. The chain recombines TRBV28 with TRBJ2-7; 9 nucleotides line up with TRBD1. In germline, CDR1 is MDHEN, CDR2 SYDVKM. This CDR3 contains 17 residues. Losses at the gene ends were 3 bases for V and 4 bases for J; bases not matched to a gene: 13. CDR3 coding DNA: TGTGCCAGCAGTTTTCGAGCCGCAACAGGGGGCTCATACGAGCAGTACTTC. Its protein product is CASSFRAATGGSYEQYF.

The chain carries TRBV7-8 and TRBJ2-7, with TRBD1 identical over 9 bases. The V and J ends lost 4 bases and 4 bases, in that order; junction bases with no gene match: 8. The germline gives CDR1 SGHVS, CDR2 FQNEAQ. The CDR3 has 15 residues. The CDR3 nucleotides are TGTGCCAGCAGCTATAAACAGGGGGCGGGGTACGAGCAGTACTTC. It specifies CASSYKQGAGYEQYF. Full variable domain (missing parts from reference TRBV7-8 and TRBJ2-7): GAGVSQSPRYKVAKRGQDVALRCDPISGHVSLFWYQQALGQGPEFLTYFQNEAQLDKSGLPSDRFFAERPEGSVSTLKIQRTQQEDSAVYLCASSYKQGAGYEQYFGPGTRLTVT.

J is TRBJ2-1 and V is TRBV6-5, with 8 bases that match TRBD2. Germline lookup yields CDR1 MNHEY and CDR2 SVGAGI. Trimming took 7 bases from V and 1 from J; bases not matched to a gene: 6. This CDR3 is built from 15 residues. The CDR3 spells CASKTIAGSYNEQFF. The CDR3 DNA reads TGTGCCAGCAAGACGATAGCGGGATCCTACAATGAGCAGTTCTTC.

V usage is TRBV19 and J usage is TRBJ1-5; TRBD1 might be the D (6 bases). Trimming shortened V by 5 bases and J by 3 bases, and 17 bases separated the two germline ends. The CDR3 loop spans 16 amino acids. The germline V gene encodes CDR1 LNHDA and CDR2 SQIVND (reference sequence). CDR3 DNA sequence: TGTGCCAGTAGTCCCTTAAGACAGGTCTACAATCAGCCCCAGCATTTT. Its protein product is CASSPLRQVYNQPQHF.

This clone was seen a single time. CDR3 protein: CASSQVPMNTEAFF. The CDR3 nucleotides are TGCGCCAGCAGCCAAGTTCCCATGAACACTGAAGCTTTCTTT. This chain links TRBV4-1 with TRBJ1-1; D call uncertain. Trimming took 1 base from V and 0 from J, leaving 6 bases between them. This CDR3 region has 14 residues. CDR1 is MGHRA and CDR2 is YSYEKL in the germline V gene.

J is TRBJ2-2 and V is TRBV25-1; 8 bases are a match to TRBD2. Germline CDR1 MGHDK, CDR2 SYGVNS. The CDR3 extends over 16 amino acids. J lost 1 base, V lost 7 bases, and 8 bases had no gene match. CDR3 amino acids: CASTERLAGNTGELFF. Written as DNA, the CDR3 is TGTGCCAGCACCGAGCGGCTAGCGGGGAACACCGGGGAGCTGTTTTTT.

This clone appeared once. The V gene is TRBV28, the J gene TRBJ2-7; 7 bases are shared with TRBD1. The J segment lost 0 bases and the V segment lost 5 bases, leaving 4 bases of the junction unmatched. The CDR3 runs to 14 residues. From germline, CDR1 is MDHEN and CDR2 SYDVKM. CDR3 sequence (DNA): TGTGCCAGCAGTCCCGGGACAGTCTCCTACGAGCAGTACTTC. It codes for CASSPGTVSYEQYF. The variable domain in full, completed from reference TRBV28 and TRBJ2-7, reads DVKVTQSSRYLVKRTGEKVFLECVQDMDHENMFWYRQDPGLGLRLIYFSYDVKMKEKGDIPEGYSVSREKKERFSLILESASTNQTSMYLCASSPGTVSYEQYFGPGTRLTVT.

The rearrangement uses TRBV7-2 and TRBJ2-5; 10 bases fit TRBD2. V lost 4 bases, J lost 5 bases, and 10 bases stayed unmatched. The length of the CDR3 is 16 residues. Per the germline V gene, CDR1 is SGHTA and CDR2 is FQGNSA. The CDR3 nucleotides read TGTGCCAGCAGCTCAGGCCCAGCGGGGGGGCCCGAGACCCAGTACTTC. This encodes CASSSGPAGGPETQYF. Filled out from reference TRBV7-2 and TRBJ2-5, the complete variable domain reads GAGVSQSPSNKVTEKGKDVELRCDPISGHTALYWYRQSLGQGLEFLIYFQGNSAPDKSGLPSDRFSAERTGGSVSTLTIQRTQQEDSAVYLCASSSGPAGGPETQYFGPGTRLLVL.

The CDR3 is CASSLARVEETQYF. Here the CDR3 DNA reads TGTGCCAGCAGTTTGGCGAGGGTAGAAGAGACCCAGTACTTC. The chain links TRBV28 to TRBJ2-5, with D perhaps TRBD2 (5 bases). The germline V gene encodes CDR1 MDHEN and CDR2 SYDVKM. CDR3 length: 14 amino acids. The V gene lost 3 bases and the J gene lost 3 bases, with 11 bases spanning the gap. Filled out from reference TRBV28 and TRBJ2-5, the complete variable domain reads DVKVTQSSRYLVKRTGEKVFLECVQDMDHENMFWYRQDPGLGLRLIYFSYDVKMKEKGDIPEGYSVSREKKERFSLILESASTNQTSMYLCASSLARVEETQYFGPGTRLLVL.

This sequence joins TRBV27 and TRBJ2-7; 7 bases agree with TRBD2. This CDR3 has 16 residues. CDR1 and CDR2 from the germline V gene are MNHEY and SMNVEV (reference sequence). The J segment lost 0 bases and the V segment lost 1 base, leaving 6 bases of the junction unmatched. The CDR3 loop reads CASSLYVGGSSYEQYF. The DNA for the CDR3 is TGTGCCAGCAGTTTATATGTGGGAGGGAGCTCCTACGAGCAGTACTTC.

For this clone: Other DNA sequences in the same sample also yield this CDR3. The rearrangement links TRBV20-1 to TRBJ1-1; no definite D call. V lost 3 bases and J lost 1, with 6 bases in between. This CDR3 spans 12 amino acids. Germline V CDR1 and CDR2: DFQATT, SNEGSKA (reference sequence). This CDR3 reads CSASRGNTEAFF. CDR3 bases: TGCAGTGCTAGTCGGGGGAACACTGAAGCTTTCTTT.

This sequence joins TRBV12-3 or TRBV12-4 and TRBJ1-3; D is ambiguous. V dropped 5 bases and J dropped 5 bases, with 7 bases sitting between them. The CDR3 contains 12 residues. The CDR3 region has the DNA TGTGCCAGCAGTCCCCAAAGAAACACCATATATTTT. Translated: CASSPQRNTIYF.

CDR3 residues: CASRPSTSGANVLTF. CDR3 bases: TGTGCCAGCAGACCTTCCACTTCTGGGGCCAACGTCCTGACTTTC. The rearrangement uses TRBV6-2 or TRBV6-3 and TRBJ2-6; no definite D call. V lost 6 bases to trimming and J lost 1 base, with 10 bases between them. CDR3 length: 15 residues. Germline-derived CDR1 and CDR2 are MNHEY and SVGEGT.

V gene TRBV5-1 combines with J gene TRBJ2-7; TRBD1 matches 7 bases. Germline V lookup: CDR1 SGHRS, CDR2 YFSETQ. V trimming: 3 bases; J trimming: 2 bases; junction bases outside the gene matches: 5. The CDR3 is 14 amino acids. The CDR3 nucleotides read TGCGCCAGCAGCTACCGGGACAGCGCCTACGAGCAGTACTTC. Protein: CASSYRDSAYEQYF.

The chain recombines TRBV7-9 with TRBJ1-2; D not resolved. The CDR3 loop spans 14 amino acids. Trimming left V 8 bases short and J 3 bases short, with 16 bases between. Germline loops: CDR1 SEHNR, CDR2 FQNEAQ (reference sequence). CDR3 region: CASLMVADYYGYTF. CDR3 nucleotide sequence: TGTGCCAGCCTGATGGTGGCAGACTACTATGGCTACACCTTC.

The gene calls are TRBV4-3 and TRBJ1-5; D gene unclear. V lost 0 bases and J 0 bases, leaving 6 bases between the germline ends. Germline CDR1 and CDR2: LGHNA and YSLEER. The CDR3 extends over 15 amino acids. In DNA, the CDR3 is TGCGCCAGCAGCCAAGATTTCAATAGCAATCAGCCCCAGCATTTT. Its protein product is CASSQDFNSNQPQHF.

J is TRBJ1-1 and V is TRBV6-5; 8 nucleotides match TRBD1. The CDR3 length is 15 residues. Germline V CDR1 and CDR2: MNHEY, SVGAGI. The trim removed 5 bases at V and 3 bases at J, leaving 8 bases unmatched. CDR3 sequence reads: CASSQYRGFDTEAFF. The CDR3 bases are TGTGCCAGCAGTCAATACAGGGGGTTCGACACTGAAGCTTTCTTT.